Described below is a single T cell receptor beta chain sequence and its context. The antigen is not known. The trim removed 4 bases at V and 2 bases at J, leaving 7 bases unmatched. The CDR3 extends over 15 amino acids. The V gene's germline CDR1 is SGHAT and CDR2 FQNNGV. This entry belongs to a study of blood T cells in healthy people across ages. Study-wide results and caveats: Estimates of diversity drawn from one million T cells were considered underestimates. Long-lived donors carried more naive CD4+ cells and greater diversity than aged donors.

The extraction recovered at least 6 micrograms of total RNA per sample. Through a sample-barcoded 5' primer and a J-beta primer mix, a second PCR was run for roughly 6 to 11 cycles. TCRdb reprocessed the 5' RACE reads via MiXCR and lists one record per CDR3 protein. This sample carries 1.5 million to 1.8 million distinct CDR3 sequences, under 55% of them seen once, and the ten largest clones take about 4%. This chain connects TRBV11-2 to TRBJ2-7, with 8 bases identical to TRBD1. The sequencing sample was made of blood. This TCR was sampled from a young woman in good health. The chain's CDR3 is CASSWGQVITYEQYF. In nucleotides, the CDR3 is TGTGCCAGCAGCTGGGGACAGGTCATAACCTACGAGCAGTACTTC.